This T cell receptor (beta chain) is drawn from a study of blood T cell repertoires in COVID-19. Study-wide context: Material from acute and convalescent COVID-19 was sourced from the United States, Italy and Spain. The analysed material was cDNA or gDNA that came from T cells, B-cell-depleted T cells, or PBMCs.

The CDR3 length is 17 residues. From germline, CDR1 is LNHNV and CDR2 YYDKDF (reference sequence). Trimming removed 3 bases at V and 8 bases at J, with 20 bases between. Authors' processing steps: Amplification from reference gene primers served as the basis for estimated nucleated cell counts. Profiling relied on immunoSEQ multiplex PCR, and the TCRdb table lists in-frame clones only, not all of them. Clonal size and the V and J genes are those of that table, whereas D and trimming came from the DNA. The data hold approximately 220,000 clones, with approximately 85% observed a single time. This TCR was sampled from a man in his fifties who had recovered from COVID-19. The gene calls are TRBV15 and TRBJ1-6; possible D gene TRBD1, 6 bases. The sample comprised peripheral blood. The CDR3 nucleotides read TGTGCCACCAGCAGGGGAAAAAACAGGGCGGGAGATTCACCCCTCCACTTT. Protein sequence: CATSRGKNRAGDSPLHF.